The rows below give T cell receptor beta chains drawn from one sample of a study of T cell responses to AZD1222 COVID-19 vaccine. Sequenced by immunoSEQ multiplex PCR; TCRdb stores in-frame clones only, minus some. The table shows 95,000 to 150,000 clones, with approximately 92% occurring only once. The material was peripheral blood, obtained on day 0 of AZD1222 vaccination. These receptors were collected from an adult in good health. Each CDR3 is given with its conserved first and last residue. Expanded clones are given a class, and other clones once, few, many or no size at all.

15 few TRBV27 CASSWGLERFNEQFF
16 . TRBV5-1 CASSLGTSGPSYEQYF
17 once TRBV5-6 CASSLFFGSGSGNTIYF
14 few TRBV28 CASSLGRYSYEQYF
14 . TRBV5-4 CASSSGQMNTEAFF
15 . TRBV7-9 CASSLWSGAGEKLFF
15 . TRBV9 CVSSPSGTRREKLFF
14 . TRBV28 CASSAQGAPTEAFF
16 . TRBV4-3 CASSQDRGRRDEKLFF
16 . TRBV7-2 CASSLATSGGTNEQFF
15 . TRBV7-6 CASSLASGTHNEAFF
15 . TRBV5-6 CASSLRGGSGNTIYF
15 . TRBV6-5 CASSYETAGGEKLFF
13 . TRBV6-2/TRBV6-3 CASSRTANQPQHF
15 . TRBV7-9 CASSLESGVDTEAFF
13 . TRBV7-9 CASSRSDTYGYTF
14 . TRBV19 CASTLGWGGQPQHF
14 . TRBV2 CASSPTGLNEKLFF
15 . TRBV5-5 CASSPTGGSGDTQYF
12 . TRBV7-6 CASSHPAGELFF
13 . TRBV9 CASSVGSADTQYF
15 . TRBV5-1 CASSLETANTDTQYF
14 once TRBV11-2 CASHSGTSWETQYF
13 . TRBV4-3 CASSQDGTYEQYF
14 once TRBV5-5 CASSPDEGHYGYTF
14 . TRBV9 CASSVASGQETQYF
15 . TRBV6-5 CASTESRAGDYGYTF
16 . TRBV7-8 CASSLVRTVSNQPQHF
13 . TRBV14 CASSQVLGNEQFF
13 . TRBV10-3 CAISARTDYGYTF
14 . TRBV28 CASSLIQAYYEQYF
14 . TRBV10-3 CATCPGQLNTEAFF
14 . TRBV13 CASSLWREGIIQYF
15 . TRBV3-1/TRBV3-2 CASSSRRANTGELFF
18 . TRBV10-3 CAISKSGLQAPSGNTIYF
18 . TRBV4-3 CASSQDGRGLAGDYEQYF
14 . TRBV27 CASGPLGGTGELFF
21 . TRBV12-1 CASSFARPSGPSGGSTDTQYF
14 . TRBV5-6 CASRTWSSYNEQFF
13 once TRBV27 CASSFLLNTEAFF